Listed below are T cell receptor beta chains from one sample, sequenced in a study of OX40 agonist ivuxolimab in advanced cancers. Using immunoSEQ multiplex PCR, the repertoire was profiled, and TCRdb retains in-frame clones only, with some absent. This table has about 79,000 clones, about 90% appearing once. The sample consisted of CD4+ or CD8+ T cells sorted from blood, taken in a trial of the OX40 agonist ivuxolimab. These receptors all stem from an adult with an advanced solid tumor such as melanoma, head and neck, liver or kidney cancer. CDR3s include the opening cysteine and the closing phenylalanine or tryptophan. A D gene is named only where the DNA matches it firmly. Some rows mark clone size as missing; the rest say once, few, many or name a class of expanded clone.

d_gene: .
j_gene: TRBJ2-5
v_gene: TRBV18
abundance: .
CDR3aa: CASSPRSGGQETQYF
CDR3nt: TGTGCCAGCTCACCACGTTCCGGGGGCCAAGAGACCCAGTACTTC

d_gene: .
j_gene: TRBJ1-2
v_gene: TRBV6-5
abundance: .
CDR3aa: CASSYGRASGYTF
CDR3nt: TGTGCCAGCAGTTACGGCAGGGCGTCGGGCTACACCTTC

d_gene: .
j_gene: TRBJ1-4
v_gene: TRBV7-7
abundance: .
CDR3aa: CASSLELGNGKLFF
CDR3nt: TGTGCTAGCAGCTTAGAACTAGGGAACGGAAAACTGTTTTTT

d_gene: .
j_gene: TRBJ2-1
v_gene: TRBV5-4
abundance: .
CDR3aa: CASSFGGGPYNEQFF
CDR3nt: TGTGCCAGCAGCTTTGGGGGGGGGCCCTACAATGAGCAGTTCTTC

d_gene: .
j_gene: TRBJ1-2
v_gene: TRBV6-1
abundance: .
CDR3aa: CASSLQGNYGYTF
CDR3nt: TGTGCCAGCAGCCTACAGGGTAACTATGGCTACACCTTC

d_gene: .
j_gene: TRBJ2-6
v_gene: TRBV5-1
abundance: .
CDR3aa: CASRQSGAGANVLTF
CDR3nt: TGCGCCAGCAGGCAGTCGGGAGCTGGGGCCAACGTCCTGACTTTC

d_gene: .
j_gene: TRBJ2-5
v_gene: TRBV7-6
abundance: .
CDR3aa: CASSLGTSAGQETQYF
CDR3nt: TGTGCCAGCAGCTTGGGGACCTCGGCGGGACAAGAGACCCAGTACTTC

d_gene: TRBD1
j_gene: TRBJ2-7
v_gene: TRBV5-8
abundance: .
CDR3aa: CASSHGTGPSYEQYF
CDR3nt: TGTGCCAGCAGCCACGGGACAGGGCCCTCCTACGAGCAGTACTTC

d_gene: TRBD1
j_gene: TRBJ1-1
v_gene: TRBV6-6
abundance: .
CDR3aa: CASSLQGLVNTEAFF
CDR3nt: TGTGCCAGCAGCCTACAGGGGTTAGTGAACACTGAAGCTTTCTTT

d_gene: .
j_gene: TRBJ1-1
v_gene: TRBV28
abundance: .
CDR3aa: CASYSGREAFF
CDR3nt: TGTGCCAGTTACTCCGGACGGGAAGCTTTCTTT

d_gene: .
j_gene: TRBJ1-4
v_gene: TRBV6-6
abundance: .
CDR3aa: CASSYGQNNEKLFF
CDR3nt: TGTGCCAGCAGTTACGGGCAGAATAATGAAAAACTGTTTTTT

d_gene: .
j_gene: TRBJ2-1
v_gene: TRBV7-3
abundance: .
CDR3aa: CASGQGLADEQFF
CDR3nt: TGTGCCAGCGGGCAGGGGCTAGCGGATGAGCAGTTCTTC

d_gene: .
j_gene: TRBJ1-6
v_gene: TRBV15
abundance: .
CDR3aa: CATSRGGHDNSPLHF
CDR3nt: TGTGCCACCAGCAGGGGGGGACACGACAATTCACCCCTCCACTTT

d_gene: .
j_gene: TRBJ1-3
v_gene: TRBV7-9
abundance: .
CDR3aa: CASSLFDVSGNTIYF
CDR3nt: TGTGCCAGCAGCTTATTTGATGTCTCTGGAAACACCATATATTTT

d_gene: .
j_gene: TRBJ1-2
v_gene: TRBV6-1
abundance: .
CDR3aa: CASSEPGTPSGYTF
CDR3nt: TGTGCCAGCAGTGAACCTGGGACCCCAAGCGGCTACACCTTC

d_gene: .
j_gene: TRBJ2-1
v_gene: TRBV15
abundance: .
CDR3aa: CATSRGSDYNEQFF
CDR3nt: TGTGCCACCAGCCGGGGCAGTGATTACAATGAGCAGTTCTTC

d_gene: TRBD1
j_gene: TRBJ2-3
v_gene: TRBV6-5
abundance: .
CDR3aa: CASSQDRDTDTQYF
CDR3nt: TGTGCCAGCAGTCAGGACAGGGACACAGATACGCAGTATTTT

d_gene: .
j_gene: TRBJ1-2
v_gene: TRBV5-8
abundance: .
CDR3aa: CASSLDRRANYGYTF
CDR3nt: TGTGCCAGCAGCCTCGACAGAAGAGCTAACTATGGCTACACCTTC

d_gene: .
j_gene: TRBJ1-1
v_gene: TRBV25-1
abundance: .
CDR3aa: CASSRTDWNTEAFF
CDR3nt: TGTGCCAGCAGCCGGACGGATTGGAACACTGAAGCTTTCTTT

d_gene: TRBD1
j_gene: TRBJ2-5
v_gene: TRBV11-1
abundance: .
CDR3aa: CASSRYRGLEGETQYF
CDR3nt: TGTGCCAGCAGCCGGTACAGGGGGCTCGAGGGAGAGACCCAGTACTTC

d_gene: .
j_gene: TRBJ2-5
v_gene: TRBV6-5
abundance: few
CDR3aa: CASSYRGPETQYF
CDR3nt: TGTGCCAGCAGTTATAGAGGGCCAGAGACCCAGTACTTC

d_gene: .
j_gene: TRBJ1-5
v_gene: TRBV15
abundance: .
CDR3aa: CATSRQGQPQHF
CDR3nt: TGTGCCACCAGCAGACAGGGACAGCCCCAGCATTTT

d_gene: .
j_gene: TRBJ1-2
v_gene: TRBV10-3
abundance: .
CDR3aa: CAISERIGGGYTF
CDR3nt: TGTGCCATCAGTGAAAGAATTGGAGGTGGCTACACCTTC

d_gene: TRBD1
j_gene: TRBJ2-5
v_gene: TRBV10-3
abundance: .
CDR3aa: CAIKMTGGQETQYF
CDR3nt: TGTGCCATCAAGATGACAGGGGGTCAAGAGACCCAGTACTTC

d_gene: .
j_gene: TRBJ1-2
v_gene: TRBV19
abundance: .
CDR3aa: CASSYTYGYTF
CDR3nt: TGTGCCAGTAGCTATACCTATGGCTACACCTTC

d_gene: .
j_gene: TRBJ1-2
v_gene: TRBV27
abundance: .
CDR3aa: CASSDTNYGYTF
CDR3nt: TGTGCCAGCAGTGATACTAACTATGGCTACACCTTC

d_gene: .
j_gene: TRBJ1-6
v_gene: TRBV19
abundance: .
CDR3aa: CASSIDRANSPLHF
CDR3nt: TGTGCCAGTAGTATCGACAGAGCTAATTCACCCCTCCACTTT

d_gene: TRBD1
j_gene: TRBJ1-4
v_gene: TRBV5-1
abundance: .
CDR3aa: CASSLAGQGREELFF
CDR3nt: TGCGCCAGCAGCTTGGCGGGACAGGGTCGAGAGGAACTGTTTTTT

d_gene: TRBD1
j_gene: TRBJ1-5
v_gene: TRBV7-9
abundance: .
CDR3aa: CASSPGGLQGANQPQHF
CDR3nt: TGTGCCAGCAGCCCTGGGGGGTTGCAGGGGGCCAATCAGCCCCAGCATTTT

d_gene: .
j_gene: TRBJ1-1
v_gene: TRBV28
abundance: .
CDR3aa: CASSSVQGLRTEAFF
CDR3nt: TGTGCCAGCTCCTCGGTTCAGGGACTTAGGACTGAAGCTTTCTTT

d_gene: TRBD1
j_gene: TRBJ1-6
v_gene: TRBV9
abundance: .
CDR3aa: CASSPGGASNSPLHF
CDR3nt: TGTGCCAGCAGCCCAGGGGGGGCCTCAAATTCACCCCTCCACTTT

d_gene: TRBD2
j_gene: TRBJ2-1
v_gene: TRBV5-1
abundance: once
CDR3aa: CASSMALGGADLHEQFF
CDR3nt: TGCGCCAGCAGCATGGCCCTCGGGGGGGCGGATTTGCATGAGCAGTTCTTC

d_gene: TRBD2
j_gene: TRBJ2-3
v_gene: TRBV5-1
abundance: .
CDR3aa: CASSGTSGGQGDTQYF
CDR3nt: TGCGCCAGCAGCGGGACTAGCGGGGGTCAGGGAGATACGCAGTATTTT

d_gene: .
j_gene: TRBJ2-1
v_gene: TRBV18
abundance: .
CDR3aa: CASSPRQADSYNEQFF
CDR3nt: TGTGCCAGCTCACCACGGCAGGCAGACTCCTACAATGAGCAGTTCTTC

d_gene: .
j_gene: TRBJ1-2
v_gene: TRBV7-9
abundance: few
CDR3aa: CASSLGGNYGYTF
CDR3nt: TGTGCCAGCAGCTTAGGTGGGAACTATGGCTACACCTTC

d_gene: TRBD1
j_gene: TRBJ1-2
v_gene: TRBV11-1
abundance: .
CDR3aa: CASSSSTGDYGYTF
CDR3nt: TGTGCCAGCAGCTCCTCGACAGGGGACTATGGCTACACCTTC

d_gene: .
j_gene: TRBJ1-1
v_gene: TRBV5-1
abundance: .
CDR3aa: CASSLGKDTEAFF
CDR3nt: TGCGCCAGCAGCTTGGGGAAAGACACTGAAGCTTTCTTT

d_gene: TRBD1
j_gene: TRBJ2-7
v_gene: TRBV6-5
abundance: .
CDR3aa: CASSYSQGLGYEQYF
CDR3nt: TGTGCCAGCAGTTACTCACAGGGGCTGGGCTACGAGCAGTACTTC

d_gene: TRBD1
j_gene: TRBJ1-5
v_gene: TRBV10-3
abundance: .
CDR3aa: CAIGGRTGNNQPQHF
CDR3nt: TGTGCCATCGGAGGCAGGACAGGGAACAATCAGCCCCAGCATTTT

d_gene: .
j_gene: TRBJ2-3
v_gene: TRBV7-8
abundance: .
CDR3aa: CASSLVGADTQYF
CDR3nt: TGTGCCAGCAGCTTAGTGGGGGCAGATACGCAGTATTTT

d_gene: .
j_gene: TRBJ1-3
v_gene: TRBV5-1
abundance: .
CDR3aa: CASSLEPARGTGNTIYF
CDR3nt: TGCGCCAGCAGCTTGGAACCGGCAAGGGGAACTGGAAACACCATATATTTT

d_gene: TRBD1
j_gene: TRBJ2-2
v_gene: TRBV19
abundance: .
CDR3aa: CASKRTGDTGELFF
CDR3nt: TGTGCCAGTAAAAGGACAGGGGACACCGGGGAGCTGTTTTTT

d_gene: .
j_gene: TRBJ1-2
v_gene: TRBV5-5
abundance: .
CDR3aa: CASSFRRENYGYTF
CDR3nt: TGTGCCAGCAGCTTTCGCAGGGAAAACTATGGCTACACCTTC

d_gene: .
j_gene: TRBJ1-1
v_gene: TRBV14
abundance: few
CDR3aa: CASSQSTRTEAFF
CDR3nt: TGTGCCAGCAGCCAGTCGACCCGGACTGAAGCTTTCTTT

d_gene: TRBD1
j_gene: TRBJ2-1
v_gene: TRBV10-1
abundance: .
CDR3aa: CASSARPGQGVNEQFF
CDR3nt: TGCGCCAGCAGTGCCCGGCCGGGACAGGGTGTAAATGAGCAGTTCTTC

d_gene: TRBD2
j_gene: TRBJ2-5
v_gene: TRBV19
abundance: .
CDR3aa: CASAPRTSGGPLLETQYF
CDR3nt: TGTGCCAGTGCCCCCCGGACTAGCGGGGGACCACTATTAGAGACCCAGTACTTC

d_gene: TRBD1
j_gene: TRBJ1-1
v_gene: TRBV5-1
abundance: .
CDR3aa: CASSLGRGRMNTEAFF
CDR3nt: TGCGCCAGCAGCTTGGGCAGGGGGCGGATGAACACTGAAGCTTTCTTT

d_gene: .
j_gene: TRBJ1-5
v_gene: TRBV10-2
abundance: .
CDR3aa: CASSEWGLSNQPQHF
CDR3nt: TGCGCCAGCAGTGAGTGGGGGCTTAGCAATCAGCCCCAGCATTTT

d_gene: .
j_gene: TRBJ1-5
v_gene: TRBV5-5
abundance: .
CDR3aa: CASSYQSSNQPQHF
CDR3nt: TGTGCCAGCAGCTATCAGAGTAGCAATCAGCCCCAGCATTTT

d_gene: .
j_gene: TRBJ2-5
v_gene: TRBV5-8
abundance: few
CDR3aa: CASSPRAAETQYF
CDR3nt: TGTGCCAGCAGCCCCCGTGCAGCAGAGACCCAGTACTTC

d_gene: .
j_gene: TRBJ1-1
v_gene: TRBV18
abundance: .
CDR3aa: CASSSTENTEAFF
CDR3nt: TGTGCCAGCTCGTCGACAGAGAACACTGAAGCTTTCTTT

d_gene: .
j_gene: TRBJ1-2
v_gene: TRBV6-6
abundance: .
CDR3aa: CASSYSGQNYGYTF
CDR3nt: TGTGCCAGCAGTTACTCGGGACAAAACTATGGCTACACCTTC

d_gene: .
j_gene: TRBJ1-1
v_gene: TRBV6-5
abundance: once
CDR3aa: CASSYSRASADTEAFF
CDR3nt: TGTGCCAGCAGTTACTCTAGGGCCAGTGCGGACACTGAAGCTTTCTTT

d_gene: .
j_gene: TRBJ1-1
v_gene: TRBV27
abundance: few
CDR3aa: CASSLFRGIEAFF
CDR3nt: TGTGCCAGCAGTTTATTTCGGGGGATTGAAGCTTTCTTT

d_gene: .
j_gene: TRBJ2-5
v_gene: TRBV30
abundance: .
CDR3aa: CAWSAGTPLQETQYF
CDR3nt: TGTGCCTGGAGTGCCGGGACCCCACTTCAAGAGACCCAGTACTTC

d_gene: .
j_gene: TRBJ2-7
v_gene: TRBV7-8
abundance: .
CDR3aa: CASSLNLDGSYEQYF
CDR3nt: TGTGCCAGCAGCTTAAATCTTGATGGCTCCTACGAGCAGTACTTC

d_gene: TRBD1
j_gene: TRBJ1-1
v_gene: TRBV27
abundance: .
CDR3aa: CASSLSRQGAYTEAFF
CDR3nt: TGTGCCAGCAGTTTATCCAGACAGGGGGCCTACACTGAAGCTTTCTTT